The T cell receptor (beta chain) under discussion was sequenced for a study of blood T cell repertoires in COVID-19. Authors' processing steps: Estimation of nucleated cell counts was performed using reference gene primer amplification. Produced via immunoSEQ multiplex PCR; TCRdb's table is partial and in-frame only. The V and J calls and clone size come from that table; D and trimming were worked out from the DNA. The sample contains about 68,000 clones, 75% to 90% of which appear only once. V lost 2 bases to trimming and J lost 6 bases, with 7 bases between them. Germline CDR1 and CDR2: SEHNR and FQNEAQ (reference sequence). The CDR3 consists of 12 residues.

The origin of this receptor is a human donor in a cohort sampled during active COVID-19. The specimen sequenced was peripheral blood. The chain is built from TRBV7-9 and TRBJ1-1; D not resolved. The CDR3 is CASSLYSPEAFF. The CDR3 DNA sequence: TGTGCCAGCAGCTTATATAGTCCTGAAGCTTTCTTT. Full variable domain (outside the CDR3, taken from reference TRBV7-9 and TRBJ1-1): DTGVSQNPRHKITKRGQNVTFRCDPISEHNRLYWYRQTLGQGPEFLTYFQNEAQLEKSRLLSDRFSAERPKGSFSTLEIQRTEQGDSAMYLCASSLYSPEAFFGQGTRLTVV.